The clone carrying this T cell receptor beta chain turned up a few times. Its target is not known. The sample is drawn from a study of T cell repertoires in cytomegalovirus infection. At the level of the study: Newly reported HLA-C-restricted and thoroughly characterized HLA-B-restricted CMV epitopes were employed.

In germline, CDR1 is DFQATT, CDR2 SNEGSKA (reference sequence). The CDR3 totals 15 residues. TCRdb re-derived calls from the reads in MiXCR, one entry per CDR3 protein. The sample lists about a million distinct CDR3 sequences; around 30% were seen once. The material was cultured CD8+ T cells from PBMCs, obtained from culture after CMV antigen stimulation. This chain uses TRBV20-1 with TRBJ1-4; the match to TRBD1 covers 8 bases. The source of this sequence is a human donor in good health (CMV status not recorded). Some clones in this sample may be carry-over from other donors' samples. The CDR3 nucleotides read TGCTCCTGCAGGGGGCTTGGGGCCGGGCACGAAAAACTGTTTTTT. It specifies CSCRGLGAGHEKLFF.